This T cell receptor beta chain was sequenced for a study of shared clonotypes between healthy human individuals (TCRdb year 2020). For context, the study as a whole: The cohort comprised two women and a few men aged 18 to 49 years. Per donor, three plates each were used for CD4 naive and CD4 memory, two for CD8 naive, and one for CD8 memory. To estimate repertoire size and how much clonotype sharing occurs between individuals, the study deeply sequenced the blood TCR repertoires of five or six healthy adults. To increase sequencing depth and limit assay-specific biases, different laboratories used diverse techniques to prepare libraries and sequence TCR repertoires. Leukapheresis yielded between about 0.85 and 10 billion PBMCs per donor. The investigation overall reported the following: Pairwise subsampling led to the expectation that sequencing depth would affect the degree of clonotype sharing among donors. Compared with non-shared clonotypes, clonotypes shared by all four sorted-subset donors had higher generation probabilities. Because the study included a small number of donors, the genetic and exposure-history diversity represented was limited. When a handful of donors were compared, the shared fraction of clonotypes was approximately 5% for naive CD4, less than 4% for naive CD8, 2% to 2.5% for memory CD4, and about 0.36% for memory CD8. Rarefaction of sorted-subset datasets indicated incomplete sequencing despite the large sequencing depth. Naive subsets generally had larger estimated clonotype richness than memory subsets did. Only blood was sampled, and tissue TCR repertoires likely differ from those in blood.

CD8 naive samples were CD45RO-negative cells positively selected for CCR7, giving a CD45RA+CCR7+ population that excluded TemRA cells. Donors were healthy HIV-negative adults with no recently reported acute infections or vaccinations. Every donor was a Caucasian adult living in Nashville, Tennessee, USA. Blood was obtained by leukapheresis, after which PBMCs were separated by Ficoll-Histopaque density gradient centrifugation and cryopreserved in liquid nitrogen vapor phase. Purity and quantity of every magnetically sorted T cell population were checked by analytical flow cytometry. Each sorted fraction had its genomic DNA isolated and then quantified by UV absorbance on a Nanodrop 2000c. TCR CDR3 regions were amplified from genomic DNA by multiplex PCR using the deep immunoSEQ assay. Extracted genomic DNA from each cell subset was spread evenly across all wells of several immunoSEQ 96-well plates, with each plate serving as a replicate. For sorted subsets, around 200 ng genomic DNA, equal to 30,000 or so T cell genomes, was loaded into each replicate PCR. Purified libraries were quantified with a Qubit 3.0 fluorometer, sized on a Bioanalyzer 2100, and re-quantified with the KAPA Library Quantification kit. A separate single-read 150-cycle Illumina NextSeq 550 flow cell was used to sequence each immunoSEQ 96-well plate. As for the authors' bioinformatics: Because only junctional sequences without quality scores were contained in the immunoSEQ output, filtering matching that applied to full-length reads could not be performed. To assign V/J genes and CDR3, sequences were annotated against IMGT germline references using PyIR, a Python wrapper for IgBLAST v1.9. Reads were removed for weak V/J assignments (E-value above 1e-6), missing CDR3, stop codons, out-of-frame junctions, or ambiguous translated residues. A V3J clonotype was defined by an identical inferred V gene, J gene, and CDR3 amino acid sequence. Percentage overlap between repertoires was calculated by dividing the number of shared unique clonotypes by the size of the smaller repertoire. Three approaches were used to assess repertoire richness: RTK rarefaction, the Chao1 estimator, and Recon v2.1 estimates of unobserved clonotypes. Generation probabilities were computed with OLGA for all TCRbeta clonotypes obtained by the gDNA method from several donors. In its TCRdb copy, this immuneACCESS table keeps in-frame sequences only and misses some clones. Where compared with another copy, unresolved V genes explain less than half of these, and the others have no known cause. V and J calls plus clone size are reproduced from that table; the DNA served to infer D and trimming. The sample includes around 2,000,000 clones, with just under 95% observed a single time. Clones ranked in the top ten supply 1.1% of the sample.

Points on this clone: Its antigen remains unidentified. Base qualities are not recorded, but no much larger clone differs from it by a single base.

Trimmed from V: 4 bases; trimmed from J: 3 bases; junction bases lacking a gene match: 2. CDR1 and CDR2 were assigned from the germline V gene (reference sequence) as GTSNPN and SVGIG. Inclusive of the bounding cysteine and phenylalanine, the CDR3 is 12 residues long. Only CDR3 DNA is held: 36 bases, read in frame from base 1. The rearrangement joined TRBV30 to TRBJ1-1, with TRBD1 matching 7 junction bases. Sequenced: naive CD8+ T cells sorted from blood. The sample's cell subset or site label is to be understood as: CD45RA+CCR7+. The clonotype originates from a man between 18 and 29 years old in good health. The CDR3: CAWTQGYTEAFF. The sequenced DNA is TGTGCCTGGACACAGGGGTACACTGAAGCTTTCTTT.